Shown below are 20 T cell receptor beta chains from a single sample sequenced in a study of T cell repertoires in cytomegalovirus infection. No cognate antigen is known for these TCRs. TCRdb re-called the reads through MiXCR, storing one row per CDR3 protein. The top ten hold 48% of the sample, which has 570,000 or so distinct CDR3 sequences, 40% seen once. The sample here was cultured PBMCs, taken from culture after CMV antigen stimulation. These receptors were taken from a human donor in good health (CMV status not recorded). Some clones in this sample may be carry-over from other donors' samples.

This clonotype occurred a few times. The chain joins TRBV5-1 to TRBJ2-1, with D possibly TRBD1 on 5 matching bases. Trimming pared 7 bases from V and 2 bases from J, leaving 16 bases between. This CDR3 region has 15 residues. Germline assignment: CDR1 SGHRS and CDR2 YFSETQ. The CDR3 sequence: CASRPLQGAYNEQFF. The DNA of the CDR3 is TGCGCCAGCCGCCCACTGCAGGGTGCCTACAATGAGCAGTTCTTC.

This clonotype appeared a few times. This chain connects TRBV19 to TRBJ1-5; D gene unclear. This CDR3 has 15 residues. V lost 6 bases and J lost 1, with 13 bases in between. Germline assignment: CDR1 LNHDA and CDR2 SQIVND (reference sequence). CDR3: CASREIQSSNQPQHF. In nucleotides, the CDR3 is TGTGCCAGTAGGGAAATTCAGTCGAGCAATCAGCCCCAGCATTTT.

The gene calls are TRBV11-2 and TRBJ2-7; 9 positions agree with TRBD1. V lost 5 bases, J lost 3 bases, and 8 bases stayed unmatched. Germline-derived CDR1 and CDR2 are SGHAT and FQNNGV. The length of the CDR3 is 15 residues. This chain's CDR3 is CASSLETGGGYEQYF. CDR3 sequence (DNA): TGTGCCAGCAGCCTTGAAACAGGGGGCGGCTACGAGCAGTACTTC.

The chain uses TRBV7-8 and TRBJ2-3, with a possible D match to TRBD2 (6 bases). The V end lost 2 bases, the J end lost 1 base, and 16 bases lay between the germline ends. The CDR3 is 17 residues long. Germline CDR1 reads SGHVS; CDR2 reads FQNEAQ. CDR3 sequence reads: CASSLLERATGTDTQYF. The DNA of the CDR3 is TGTGCCAGCAGCTTATTAGAGCGGGCCACGGGCACAGATACGCAGTATTTT.

The CDR3 DNA follows: TGTGCCAGCAGTGACCTGACCGGACCTAACTATGGCTACACCTTC. Amino acids: CASSDLTGPNYGYTF. The genes are TRBV6-8 and TRBJ1-2; D not certain. V lost 5 bases and J 0 bases, leaving 13 bases between the germline ends. CDR3 length equals 15 residues. Germline CDR1 reads MNHGY; CDR2 reads SAAAGT.

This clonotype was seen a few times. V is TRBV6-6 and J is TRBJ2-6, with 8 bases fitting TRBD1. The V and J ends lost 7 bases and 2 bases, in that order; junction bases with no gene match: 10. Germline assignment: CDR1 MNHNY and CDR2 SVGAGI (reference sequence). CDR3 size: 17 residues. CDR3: CASNLGQGPAGANVLTF. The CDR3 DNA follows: TGTGCCAGCAACCTAGGACAGGGCCCTGCTGGGGCCAACGTCCTGACTTTC.

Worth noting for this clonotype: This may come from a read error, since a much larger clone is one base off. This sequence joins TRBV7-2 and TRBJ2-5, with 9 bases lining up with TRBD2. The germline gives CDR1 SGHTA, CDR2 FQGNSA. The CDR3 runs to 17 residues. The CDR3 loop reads CASSLAGLAGIGETKYF. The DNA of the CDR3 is TGTGCCAGCAGCTTAGCGGGGCTAGCGGGAATCGGGGAGACCAAGTACTTC.

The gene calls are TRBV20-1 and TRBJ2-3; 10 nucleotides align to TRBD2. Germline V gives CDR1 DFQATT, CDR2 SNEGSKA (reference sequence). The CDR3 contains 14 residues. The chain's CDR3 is CSPNSGGAADTQYF. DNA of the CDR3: TGCAGCCCGAACAGCGGGGGGGCCGCAGATACGCAGTATTTT.

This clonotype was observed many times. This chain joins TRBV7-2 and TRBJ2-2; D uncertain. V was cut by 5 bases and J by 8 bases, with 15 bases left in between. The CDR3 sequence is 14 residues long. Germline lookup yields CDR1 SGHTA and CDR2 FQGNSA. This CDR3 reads CASSPSLVFGELFF. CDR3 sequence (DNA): TGTGCCAGCAGCCCTAGTTTGGTCTTTGGGGAGCTGTTTTTT.

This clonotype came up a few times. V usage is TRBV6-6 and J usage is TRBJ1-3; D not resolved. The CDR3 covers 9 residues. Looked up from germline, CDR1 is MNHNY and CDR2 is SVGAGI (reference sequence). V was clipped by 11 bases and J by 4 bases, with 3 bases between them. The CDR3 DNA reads TGTGCCGTAGGAAACACCATATATTTT. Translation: CAVGNTIYF.

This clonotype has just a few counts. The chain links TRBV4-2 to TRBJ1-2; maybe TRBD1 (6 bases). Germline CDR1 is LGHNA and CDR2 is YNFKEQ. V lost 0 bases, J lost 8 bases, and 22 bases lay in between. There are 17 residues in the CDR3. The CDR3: CASSQDPTGGWSKGYTF. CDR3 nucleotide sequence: TGTGCCAGCAGCCAAGATCCGACAGGCGGGTGGTCAAAGGGCTACACCTTC.

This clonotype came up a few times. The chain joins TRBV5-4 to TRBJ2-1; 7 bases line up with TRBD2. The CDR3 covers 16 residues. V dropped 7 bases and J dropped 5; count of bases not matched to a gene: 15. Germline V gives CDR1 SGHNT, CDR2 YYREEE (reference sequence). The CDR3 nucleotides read TGTGCCAGCTACCCTCGGGCCGGGGAGGGAAACAATGAGCAGTTCTTC. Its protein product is CASYPRAGEGNNEQFF. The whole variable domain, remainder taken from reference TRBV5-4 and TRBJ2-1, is ETGVTQSPTHLIKTRGQQVTLRCSSQSGHNTVSWYQQALGQGPQFIFQYYREEENGRGNFPPRFSGLQFPNYSSELNVNALELDDSALYLCASYPRAGEGNNEQFFGPGTRLTVL.

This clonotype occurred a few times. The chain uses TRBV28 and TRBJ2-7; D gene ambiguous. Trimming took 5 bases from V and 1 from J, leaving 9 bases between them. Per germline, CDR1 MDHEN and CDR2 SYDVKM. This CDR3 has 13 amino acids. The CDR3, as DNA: TGTGCCAGCAGTCTCCAGGTGTCCTACGAGCAGTACTTC. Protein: CASSLQVSYEQYF.

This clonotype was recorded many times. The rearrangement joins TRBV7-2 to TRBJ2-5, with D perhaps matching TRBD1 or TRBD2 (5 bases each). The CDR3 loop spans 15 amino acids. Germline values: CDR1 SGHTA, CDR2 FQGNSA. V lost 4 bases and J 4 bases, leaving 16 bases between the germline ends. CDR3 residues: CASSSLGTRRETQYF. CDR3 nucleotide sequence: TGTGCCAGCAGCTCCCTCGGGACCCGCCGAGAGACCCAGTACTTC.

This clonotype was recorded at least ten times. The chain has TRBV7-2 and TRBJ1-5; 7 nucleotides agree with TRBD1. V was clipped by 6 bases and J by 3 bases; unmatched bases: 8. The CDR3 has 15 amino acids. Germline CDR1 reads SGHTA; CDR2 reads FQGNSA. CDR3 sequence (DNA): TGTGCCAGCAGGTACCGGGACAGCCCCAATCAGCCCCAGCATTTT. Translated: CASRYRDSPNQPQHF.

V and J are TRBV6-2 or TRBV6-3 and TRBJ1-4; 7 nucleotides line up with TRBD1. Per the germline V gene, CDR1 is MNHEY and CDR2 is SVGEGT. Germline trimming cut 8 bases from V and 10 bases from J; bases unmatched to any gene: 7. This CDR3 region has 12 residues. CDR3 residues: CASSRQGRKLFF. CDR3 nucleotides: TGTGCCAGCTCTCGACAGGGACGAAAACTGTTTTTT.

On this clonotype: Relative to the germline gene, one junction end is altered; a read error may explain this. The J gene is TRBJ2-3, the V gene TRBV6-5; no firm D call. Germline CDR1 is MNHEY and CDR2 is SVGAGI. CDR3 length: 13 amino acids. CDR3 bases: TGTGCCAGCAGTTACTCCCGGGTGGATAAGCAGTATTTT. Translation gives CASSYSRVDKQYF.

The CDR3 bases are TGTGCCAGCAGCGAGGACAGTATCTTCTATGGCTACACCTTC. Translated, it gives CASSEDSIFYGYTF. V gene TRBV7-9 combines with J gene TRBJ1-2, with D perhaps TRBD1 (6 bases). The CDR3 spans 14 residues. Germline V gene data show CDR1 as SEHNR and CDR2 as FQNEAQ (reference sequence). V gave up 5 bases and J gave up 4 bases, with 14 bases separating them.

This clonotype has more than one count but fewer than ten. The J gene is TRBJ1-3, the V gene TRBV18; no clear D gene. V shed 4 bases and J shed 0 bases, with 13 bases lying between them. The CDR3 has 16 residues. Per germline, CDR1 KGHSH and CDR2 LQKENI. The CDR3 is CASSREGPYSGNTIYF. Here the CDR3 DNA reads TGTGCCAGCTCACGAGAAGGGCCTTACTCTGGAAACACCATATATTTT.

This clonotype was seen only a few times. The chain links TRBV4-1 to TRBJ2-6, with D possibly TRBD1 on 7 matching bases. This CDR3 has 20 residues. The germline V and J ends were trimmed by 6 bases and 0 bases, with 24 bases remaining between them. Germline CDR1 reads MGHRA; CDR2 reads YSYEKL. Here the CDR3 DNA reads TGCGCCAGCAGACAACTCGGACAGGAGGGTTTAAGCTCTGGGGCCAACGTCCTGACTTTC. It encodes CASRQLGQEGLSSGANVLTF.